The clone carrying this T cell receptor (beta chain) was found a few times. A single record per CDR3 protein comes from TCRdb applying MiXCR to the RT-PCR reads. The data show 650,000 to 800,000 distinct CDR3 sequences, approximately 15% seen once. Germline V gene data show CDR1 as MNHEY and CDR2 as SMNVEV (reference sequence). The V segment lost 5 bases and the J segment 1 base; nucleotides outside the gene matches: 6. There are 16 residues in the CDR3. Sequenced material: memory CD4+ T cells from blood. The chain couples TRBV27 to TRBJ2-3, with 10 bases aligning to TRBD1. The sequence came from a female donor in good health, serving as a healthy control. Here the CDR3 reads CASSLDRGLGTDTQYF. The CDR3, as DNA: TGTGCCAGCAGTCTTGACAGGGGGCTAGGCACAGATACGCAGTATTTT.